This TCR beta chain was profiled in a study of spatial heterogeneity in lung cancer. Background on the study: Samples were obtained from 70 or so donors, all untreated early-stage non-small cell lung cancer patients. Follow-up PBMC specimens underwent sequencing when available; their median timing was about 2 years after resection.

This clonotype was recorded many times. The target antigen is unknown. In TCRdb, the 5' RACE reads were re-called with MiXCR into one record per CDR3 protein. This table has fewer than 3,500 distinct CDR3 sequences, 15% to 20% appearing once. General study points: Resection blood, more than follow-up blood, showed ubiquitous expanded tumor TCRs.

This CDR3 contains 13 residues. V was pared by 0 bases and J by 5 bases, with 0 bases of the junction left unmatched. Germline loops: CDR1 MNHEY, CDR2 SVGAGI. The sample's time point: blood at routine non-recurrence follow-up after resection. Researchers sequenced whole RNA taken from tumor, nontumor lung or frozen PBMC without sorting. This receptor was taken from a male donor with early-stage non-small cell lung cancer. The chain couples TRBV6-5 to TRBJ2-7; 8 nucleotides match TRBD1. Sequenced material: PBMCs, taken at follow-up. In nucleotides, the CDR3 is TGTGCCAGCAGTTACTCGGGACAGGACGAGCAGTACTTC. Translating it yields CASSYSGQDEQYF.